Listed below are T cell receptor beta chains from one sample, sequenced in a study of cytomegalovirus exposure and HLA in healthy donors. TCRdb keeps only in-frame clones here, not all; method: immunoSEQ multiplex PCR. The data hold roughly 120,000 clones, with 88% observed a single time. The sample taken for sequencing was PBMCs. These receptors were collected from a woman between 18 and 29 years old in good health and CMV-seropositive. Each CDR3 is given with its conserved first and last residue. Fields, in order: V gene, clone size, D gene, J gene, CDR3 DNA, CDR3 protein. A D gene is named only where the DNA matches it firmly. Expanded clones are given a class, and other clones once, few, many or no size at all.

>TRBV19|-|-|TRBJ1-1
TGTGCCTCAAGGGGGGGAAACACTGAAGCTTTCTTT
CASRGGNTEAFF
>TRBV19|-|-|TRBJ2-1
TGTGCCAGCGCGGCAGGGCTCAATGAGCAGTTCTTC
CASAAGLNEQFF
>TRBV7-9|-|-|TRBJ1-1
TGTGCCAGCAGCTTAGCCCTCCGGGTCACCGACACTGAAGCTTTCTTT
CASSLALRVTDTEAFF
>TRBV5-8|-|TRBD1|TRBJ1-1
TGTGCCAGCAGGCCCTGGGGACAGACCGAAGCTTTCTTT
CASRPWGQTEAFF
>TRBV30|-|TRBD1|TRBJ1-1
TGTGCCTGGAGTGTACAGGGGGGCCCCACTGAAGCTTTCTTT
CAWSVQGGPTEAFF
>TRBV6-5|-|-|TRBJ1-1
TGTGCCAGCAGTCGCACAGGGAACACTGAAGCTTTCTTT
CASSRTGNTEAFF
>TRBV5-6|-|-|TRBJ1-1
TGTGCCAGCAGCTGGAATATACAGGTACCTGAAGCTTTCTTT
CASSWNIQVPEAFF
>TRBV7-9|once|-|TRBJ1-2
TGCGCCAGCAGCCAAGAATTACAGGCCATCTATGGCTACACCTTC
CASSQELQAIYGYTF
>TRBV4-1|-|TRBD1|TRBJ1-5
TGCGCCAGCAGCCAGGGTGGAGGAGGGGTGACAGGGTCCAGCAATCAGCCCCAGCATTTT
CASSQGGGGVTGSSNQPQHF
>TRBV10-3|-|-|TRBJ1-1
TGTGCCATCAGTGATATCGGGGGGAGGTCGAAATTTGGCACTGAAGCTTTCTTT
CAISDIGGRSKFGTEAFF
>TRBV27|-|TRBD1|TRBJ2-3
TGTGCCAGCACCCTTTACGGAGGACAGGGGGGCACATATACGCAGTATTTT
CASTLYGGQGGTYTQYF
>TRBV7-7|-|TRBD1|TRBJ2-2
TGTGCTAGCAGCGAAGACAGGGGGCAGAGCACCGGGGAGCTGTTTTTT
CASSEDRGQSTGELFF
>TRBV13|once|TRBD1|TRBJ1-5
TGTGCCAGCAGCTTAGGCCTGGCAGGGGGACAGCCCCAGCATTTT
CASSLGLAGGQPQHF
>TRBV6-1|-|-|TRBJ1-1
TGTGCCAGCAGTGAAGGGGGAGGCACTGAAGCTTTCTTT
CASSEGGGTEAFF
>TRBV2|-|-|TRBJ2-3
TGTGCCAGCATCCCGGGTCGAATTACAGATACGCAGTATTTT
CASIPGRITDTQYF
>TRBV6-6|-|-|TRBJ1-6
TGTGCCAGCTCACCACCTACCGTAAATTCACCCCTCCACTTT
CASSPPTVNSPLHF
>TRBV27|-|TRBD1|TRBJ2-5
TGTGCCAGCAGTTCGGGACAGGGAGCCCTTATGCAGTACTTC
CASSSGQGALMQYF
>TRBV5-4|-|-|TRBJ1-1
TGTGCCAGCAGTCGGGTTTCTGGTCCTGAAGCTTTCTTT
CASSRVSGPEAFF
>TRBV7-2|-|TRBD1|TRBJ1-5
TGTGCCAGCAGCTCCCAGACAGGGGATAATCAGCCCCAGCATTTT
CASSSQTGDNQPQHF
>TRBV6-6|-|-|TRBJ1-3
TGTGCCAGCAGTTCGGAACAGGGAGCTGGAAACACCATATATTTT
CASSSEQGAGNTIYF
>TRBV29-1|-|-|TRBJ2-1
TGCAGCGTTCGTCGGGTGGCGGAGCTCTCCTACAATGAGCAGTTCTTC
CSVRRVAELSYNEQFF
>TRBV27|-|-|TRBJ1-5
TGTGCCAGCAGTTTCTTTCCCAATCAGCCCCAGCATTTT
CASSFFPNQPQHF
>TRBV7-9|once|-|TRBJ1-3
TGTGCCAGCAGCATTCCGGGACTGCCGGTCTGGAACACCATATATTTT
CASSIPGLPVWNTIYF
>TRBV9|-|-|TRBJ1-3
TGTGCCAGCAGCGTAGACAGTCACTCTGGAAACACCATATATTTT
CASSVDSHSGNTIYF
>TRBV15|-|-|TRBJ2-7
TGTGCCACCAGCAGAGATCAACTCGGGGATATCTACGAGCAGTACTTC
CATSRDQLGDIYEQYF
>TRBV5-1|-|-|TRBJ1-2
TGCGCCAGCAGCTTAGGGGGTACCTATGGCTACACCTTC
CASSLGGTYGYTF
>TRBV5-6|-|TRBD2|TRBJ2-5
TGTGCCAGCAGCTACGAGACTAGCCCTGAGACCCAGTACTTC
CASSYETSPETQYF
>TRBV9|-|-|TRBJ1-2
TGTGCCAGCAGCGGAGGAGGAGGCCTCTCTGGCTACACCTTC
CASSGGGGLSGYTF
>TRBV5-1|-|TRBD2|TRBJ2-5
TGCGCCAGCAGACCCTGGACTAGCGGGGTAGAGACCCAGTACTTC
CASRPWTSGVETQYF
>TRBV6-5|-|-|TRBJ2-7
TGTGCCAGCAGCCGCAATTCGGCCTACGAGCAGTACTTC
CASSRNSAYEQYF
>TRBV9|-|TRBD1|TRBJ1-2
TGTGCCAGCAGCGTAGAACGAGGGGGCCGGGACTATGGCTACACCTTC
CASSVERGGRDYGYTF
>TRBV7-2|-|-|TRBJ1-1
TGTGCCAGCAGCTTAGGTGGTTCGGGGGTTGAAGCTTTCTTT
CASSLGGSGVEAFF
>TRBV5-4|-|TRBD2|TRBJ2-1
TGTGCCAGCGCCCTGGGGGGACTAGCGATTTACAATGAGCAGTTCTTC
CASALGGLAIYNEQFF
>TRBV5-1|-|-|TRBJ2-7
TGCGCCAGCAGCTTGGTAGTTGGTCGCGAGCAGTACTTC
CASSLVVGREQYF
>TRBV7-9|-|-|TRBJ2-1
TGTGCCAGCAGCTTATTGTCCTTTCTAGCCTCCTACAATGAGCAGTTCTTC
CASSLLSFLASYNEQFF
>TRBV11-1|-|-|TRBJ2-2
TGTGCCAGCAGTCCCAGGGCAGGGCCTGGGGAGCTGTTTTTT
CASSPRAGPGELFF
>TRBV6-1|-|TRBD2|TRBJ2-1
TGTGCCAGCAGTGAAACTAGCGTGGGGGGAGGCCTAATTATGGGGAATGAGCAGTTCTTC
CASSETSVGGGLIMGNEQFF
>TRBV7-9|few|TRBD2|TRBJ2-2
TGTGCCAGCACCATCAGCGGGAGCGGGACCGGGGAGCTGTTTTTT
CASTISGSGTGELFF
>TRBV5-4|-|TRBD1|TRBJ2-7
TGTGCCAGCAGCCGGACAGGGGGCGAGCAGTACTTC
CASSRTGGEQYF
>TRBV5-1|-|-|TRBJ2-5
TGCGCCAGCGGAAATCTGGGGGCCGAGGGGGAGACCCAGTACTTC
CASGNLGAEGETQYF
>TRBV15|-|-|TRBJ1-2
TGTGCCACCAGCATGAGGCAGAACTATGGCTACACCTTC
CATSMRQNYGYTF
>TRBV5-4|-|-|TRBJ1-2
TGTGCCAGCAGCTTGACAGGGTCGCCGGATGGCTACACCTTC
CASSLTGSPDGYTF
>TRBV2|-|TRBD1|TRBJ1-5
TGTGCCAGCAGGGGGGACAGGGTTGGGAATCAGCCCCAGCATTTT
CASRGDRVGNQPQHF
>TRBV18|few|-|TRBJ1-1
TGTGCCAGCTCACCACAAGTTGCGGGGGATGAAGCTTTCTTT
CASSPQVAGDEAFF
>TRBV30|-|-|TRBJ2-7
TGTGCCTGGACCAAGAGGGTATTCTCCTACGAGCAGTACTTC
CAWTKRVFSYEQYF
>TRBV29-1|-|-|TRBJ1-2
TGCAGCGTTGAAGGGGGGGGGAATGGCTACACCTTC
CSVEGGGNGYTF
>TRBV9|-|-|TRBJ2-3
TGTGCCAGCAGCGTTGAACGCGGGACGACGTTTGCGTGGGGCACAGATACGCAGTATTTT
CASSVERGTTFAWGTDTQYF
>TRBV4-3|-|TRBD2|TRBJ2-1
TGCGCCAGCAGCCAAGGACTAGCGGGAGAAGATGAGCAGTTCTTC
CASSQGLAGEDEQFF
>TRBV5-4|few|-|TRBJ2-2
TGTGCCAGCAGCCCTACTAGCACCGGGGAGCTGTTTTTT
CASSPTSTGELFF
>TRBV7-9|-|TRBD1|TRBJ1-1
TGTGCCAGCAGCCCCCGACAGGGTGAAGCTTTCTTT
CASSPRQGEAFF
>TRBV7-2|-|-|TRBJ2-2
TGTGCCAGCAGCGAACAGGGTCGTGAGGAGCTGTTTTTT
CASSEQGREELFF
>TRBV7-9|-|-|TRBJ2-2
TGTGCCAGCAGCTTAGCGCGTGGAGGCTCCGGGGAGCTGTTTTTT
CASSLARGGSGELFF
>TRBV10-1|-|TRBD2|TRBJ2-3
TGCGCCAGCAGTGGACTAGCGGGGTCGGTAGATACGCAGTATTTT
CASSGLAGSVDTQYF
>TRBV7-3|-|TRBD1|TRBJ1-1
TGTGCCAGCAGCCCTATCCCCCTACAGGGGGCTGAAGCTTTCTTT
CASSPIPLQGAEAFF
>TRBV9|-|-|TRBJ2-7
TGTGCCAGCAGCGTAGGCGGGCTAGACCACGAGCAGTACTTC
CASSVGGLDHEQYF
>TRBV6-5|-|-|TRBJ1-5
TGTGCCAGCAGGGGAGTTAGCAATCAGCCCCAGCATTTT
CASRGVSNQPQHF
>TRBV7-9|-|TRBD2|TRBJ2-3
TGTGCCAGCAGCCACGGGACTAGCGGGTACACAGATACGCAGTATTTT
CASSHGTSGYTDTQYF
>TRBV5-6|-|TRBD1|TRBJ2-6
TGTGCCAGCAGCTTGGGACAGGGATACTCTGGGGCCAACGTCCTGACTTTC
CASSLGQGYSGANVLTF
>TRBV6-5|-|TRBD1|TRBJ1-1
TGTGCCAGCAGGGGACCCAGGGGGGTTGGGGCTGAAGCTTTCTTT
CASRGPRGVGAEAFF
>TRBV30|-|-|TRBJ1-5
TGTGCCTGGTTGGTATGTTTCCGGCGCGGACAGCCCCAGCATTTT
CAWLVCFRRGQPQHF